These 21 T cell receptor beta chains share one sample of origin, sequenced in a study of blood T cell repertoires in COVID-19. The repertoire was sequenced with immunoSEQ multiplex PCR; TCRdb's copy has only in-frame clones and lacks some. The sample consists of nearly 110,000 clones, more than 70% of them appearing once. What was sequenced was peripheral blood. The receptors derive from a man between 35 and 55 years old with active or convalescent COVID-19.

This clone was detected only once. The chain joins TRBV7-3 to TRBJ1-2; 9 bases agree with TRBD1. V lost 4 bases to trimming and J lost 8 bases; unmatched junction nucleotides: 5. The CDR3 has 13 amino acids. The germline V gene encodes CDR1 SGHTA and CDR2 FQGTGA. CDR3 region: CASSSDRGDGYTF. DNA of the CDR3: TGTGCCAGCAGCTCGGACAGGGGAGACGGCTACACCTTC.

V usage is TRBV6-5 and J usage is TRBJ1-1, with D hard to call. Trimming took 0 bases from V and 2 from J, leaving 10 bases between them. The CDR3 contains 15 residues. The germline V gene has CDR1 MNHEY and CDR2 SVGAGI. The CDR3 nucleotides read TGTGCCAGCAGTTACTCGGCCAGATTAAACACTGAAGCTTTCTTT. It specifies CASSYSARLNTEAFF.

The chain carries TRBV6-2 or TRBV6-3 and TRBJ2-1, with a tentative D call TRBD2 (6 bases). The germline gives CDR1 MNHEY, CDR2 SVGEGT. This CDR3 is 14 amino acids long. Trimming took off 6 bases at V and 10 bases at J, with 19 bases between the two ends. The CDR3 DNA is TGTGCCAGCAGCCCAATGGGACTGTTTGGAGAGCAGTTCTTC. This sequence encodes CASSPMGLFGEQFF.

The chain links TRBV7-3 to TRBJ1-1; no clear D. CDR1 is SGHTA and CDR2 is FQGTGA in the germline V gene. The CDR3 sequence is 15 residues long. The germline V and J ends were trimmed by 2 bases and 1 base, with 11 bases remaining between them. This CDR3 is CASSLGLTGNTEAFF. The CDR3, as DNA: TGTGCCAGCAGCTTAGGACTAACGGGGAACACTGAAGCTTTCTTT.

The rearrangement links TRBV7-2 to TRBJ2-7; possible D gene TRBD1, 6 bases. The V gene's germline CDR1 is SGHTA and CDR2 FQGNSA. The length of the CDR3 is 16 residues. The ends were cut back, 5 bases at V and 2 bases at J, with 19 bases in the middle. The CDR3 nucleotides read TGTGCCAGCAGCATTTCAGTCGGGACAACGCCCTACGAGCAGTACTTC. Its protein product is CASSISVGTTPYEQYF. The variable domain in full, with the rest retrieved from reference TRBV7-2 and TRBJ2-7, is GAGVSQSPSNKVTEKGKDVELRCDPISGHTALYWYRQSLGQGLEFLIYFQGNSAPDKSGLPSDRFSAERTGGSVSTLTIQRTQQEDSAVYLCASSISVGTTPYEQYFGPGTRLTVT.

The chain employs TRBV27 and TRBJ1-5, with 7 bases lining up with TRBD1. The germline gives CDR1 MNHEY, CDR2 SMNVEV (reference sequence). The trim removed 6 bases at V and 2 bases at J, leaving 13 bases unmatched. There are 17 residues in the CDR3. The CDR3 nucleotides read TGTGCCAGCAGCCGTGACAGGGTAAGCGTTGGCAATCAGCCCCAGCATTTT. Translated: CASSRDRVSVGNQPQHF.

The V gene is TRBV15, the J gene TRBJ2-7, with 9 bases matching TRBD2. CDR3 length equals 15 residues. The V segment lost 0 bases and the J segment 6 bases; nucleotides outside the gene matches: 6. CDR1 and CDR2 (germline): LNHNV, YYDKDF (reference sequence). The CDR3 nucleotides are TGTGCCACCAGCAGAGAGGGCGGGAGGGCCGGCGAGCAGTACTTC. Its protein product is CATSREGGRAGEQYF.

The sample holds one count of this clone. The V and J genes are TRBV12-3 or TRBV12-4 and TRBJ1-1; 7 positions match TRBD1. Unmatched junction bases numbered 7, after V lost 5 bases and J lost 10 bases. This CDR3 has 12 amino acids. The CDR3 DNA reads TGTGCCAGCAGTGGGGACAGCTGGAGAGCTTTCTTT. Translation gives CASSGDSWRAFF.

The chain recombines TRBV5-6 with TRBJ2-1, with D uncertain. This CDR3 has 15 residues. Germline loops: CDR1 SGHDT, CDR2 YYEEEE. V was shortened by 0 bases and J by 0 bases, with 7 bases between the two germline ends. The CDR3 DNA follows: TGTGCCAGCAGCTTGGCGCCGAGCTCCTACAATGAGCAGTTCTTC. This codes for CASSLAPSSYNEQFF.

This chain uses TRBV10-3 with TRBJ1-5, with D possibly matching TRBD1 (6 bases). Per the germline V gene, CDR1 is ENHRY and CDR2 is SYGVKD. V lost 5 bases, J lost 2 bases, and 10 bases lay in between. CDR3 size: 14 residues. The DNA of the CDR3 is TGTGCCATCAGTCAAGGGGGTGGCAATCAGCCCCAGCATTTT. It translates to CAISQGGGNQPQHF.

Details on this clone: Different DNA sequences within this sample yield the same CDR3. CDR3 DNA: TGTGCCAGCAGCTTTAGCGGCGCGAACACCGGGGAGCTGTTTTTT. This encodes CASSFSGANTGELFF. V and J are TRBV7-3 and TRBJ2-2; a weak D match, TRBD2 (6 bases). V was clipped by 3 bases and J by 0 bases, with 8 bases between them. The CDR3 is 15 residues long. Germline values: CDR1 SGHTA, CDR2 FQGTGA.

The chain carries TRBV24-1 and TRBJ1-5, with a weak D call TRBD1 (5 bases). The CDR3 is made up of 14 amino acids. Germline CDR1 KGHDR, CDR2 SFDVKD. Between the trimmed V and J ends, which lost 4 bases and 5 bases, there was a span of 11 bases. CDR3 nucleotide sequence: TGTGCCACCAGTGAGCCAGGGATTCATCAGCCCCAGCATTTT. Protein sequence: CATSEPGIHQPQHF.

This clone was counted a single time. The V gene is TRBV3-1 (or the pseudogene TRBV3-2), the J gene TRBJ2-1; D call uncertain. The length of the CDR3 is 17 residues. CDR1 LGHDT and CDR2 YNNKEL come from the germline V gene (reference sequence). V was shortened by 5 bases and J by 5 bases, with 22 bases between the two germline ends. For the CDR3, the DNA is TGTGCCAGCAGCAGATCGGGTCCCATTCATTCCGACAATGAGCAGTTCTTC. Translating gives CASSRSGPIHSDNEQFF.

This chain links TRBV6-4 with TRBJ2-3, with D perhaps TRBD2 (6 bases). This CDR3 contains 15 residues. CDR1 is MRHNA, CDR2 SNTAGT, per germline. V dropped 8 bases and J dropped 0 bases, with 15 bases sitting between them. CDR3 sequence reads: CASSHSGSSTDTQYF. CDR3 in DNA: TGTGCCAGCTCCCATAGCGGTTCTAGCACAGATACGCAGTATTTT.

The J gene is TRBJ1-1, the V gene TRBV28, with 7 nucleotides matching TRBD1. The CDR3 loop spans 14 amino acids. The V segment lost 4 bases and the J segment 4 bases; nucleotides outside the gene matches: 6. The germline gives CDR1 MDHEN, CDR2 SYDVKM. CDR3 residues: CASSSSGGATEAFF. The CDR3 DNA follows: TGTGCCAGCAGTTCATCAGGGGGTGCCACTGAAGCTTTCTTT. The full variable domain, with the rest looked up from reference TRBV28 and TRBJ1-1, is DVKVTQSSRYLVKRTGEKVFLECVQDMDHENMFWYRQDPGLGLRLIYFSYDVKMKEKGDIPEGYSVSREKKERFSLILESASTNQTSMYLCASSSSGGATEAFFGQGTRLTVV.

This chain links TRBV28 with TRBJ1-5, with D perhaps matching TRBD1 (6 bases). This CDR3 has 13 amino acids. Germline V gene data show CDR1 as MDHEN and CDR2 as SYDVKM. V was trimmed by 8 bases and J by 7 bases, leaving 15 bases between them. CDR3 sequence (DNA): TGTGCCAGCTGGGACGGTGGGGGCCAGCCCCAGCATTTT. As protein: CASWDGGGQPQHF.

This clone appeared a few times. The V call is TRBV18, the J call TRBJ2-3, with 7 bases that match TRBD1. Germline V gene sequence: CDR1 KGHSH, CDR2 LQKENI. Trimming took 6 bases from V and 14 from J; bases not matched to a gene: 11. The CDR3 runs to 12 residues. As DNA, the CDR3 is TGTGCCAGCTCTCCGGCAGACAGGGCGTTGTATTTT. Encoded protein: CASSPADRALYF.

CDR3 amino acids: CASSAEGGDEQFF. In DNA, the CDR3 is TGTGCCAGCAGCGCTGAGGGTGGAGATGAGCAGTTCTTC. The rearrangement links TRBV9 to TRBJ2-1, with a possible D match to TRBD2 (5 bases). This CDR3 comprises 13 residues. Deletions cut 3 bases from V and 8 bases from J, with 12 bases between. CDR1 SGDLS and CDR2 YYNGEE come from the germline V gene.

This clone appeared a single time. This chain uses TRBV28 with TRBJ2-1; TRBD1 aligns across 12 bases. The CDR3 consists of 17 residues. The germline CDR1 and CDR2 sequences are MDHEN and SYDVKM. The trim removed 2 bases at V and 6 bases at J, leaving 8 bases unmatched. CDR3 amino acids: CASSLGTGGASGNEQFF. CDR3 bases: TGTGCCAGCAGTTTAGGGACAGGGGGCGCGAGTGGCAATGAGCAGTTCTTC.

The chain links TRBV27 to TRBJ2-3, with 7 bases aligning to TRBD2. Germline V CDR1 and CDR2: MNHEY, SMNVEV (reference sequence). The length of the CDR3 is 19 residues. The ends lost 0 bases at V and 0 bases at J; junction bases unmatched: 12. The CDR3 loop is CASSLSGQLAQTSTDTQYF. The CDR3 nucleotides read TGTGCCAGCAGTTTATCCGGCCAACTAGCGCAGACTAGCACAGATACGCAGTATTTT.

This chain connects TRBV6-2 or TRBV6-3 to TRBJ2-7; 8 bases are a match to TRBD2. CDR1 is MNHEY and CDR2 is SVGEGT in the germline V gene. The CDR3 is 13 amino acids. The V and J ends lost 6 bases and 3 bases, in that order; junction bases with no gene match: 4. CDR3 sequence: CASSQREFYEQYF. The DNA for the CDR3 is TGTGCCAGCAGCCAGCGGGAGTTCTACGAGCAGTACTTC.